This entry lists 9 T cell receptor beta chains sequenced from one sample in a study of blood T cell repertoires in COVID-19. Sequencing used immunoSEQ multiplex PCR; TCRdb keeps in-frame clones, though not all of them. The sample yields about 24,000 clones, 89% seen once. Sequenced material: peripheral blood. The receptors were sampled from a human donor in a cohort sampled during active COVID-19.

The CDR3 DNA sequence: TGTGCCACCAGCCCCGGGACAGGCGGGGAGGCCACTGAAGCTTTCTTT. It specifies CATSPGTGGEATEAFF. This chain joins TRBV15 and TRBJ1-1; TRBD1 matches at 8 bases. J lost 4 bases, V lost 5 bases, and 12 bases had no gene match. The CDR3 loop spans 16 amino acids. Germline V gene lookup returns CDR1 LNHNV and CDR2 YYDKDF (reference sequence).

The J gene is TRBJ2-5, the V gene TRBV4-1; 10 bases align to TRBD2. Germline V gene sequence: CDR1 MGHRA, CDR2 YSYEKL. J gave up 0 bases and V 4 bases, and 14 bases lay outside the gene matches. The CDR3 has 19 residues. CDR3 sequence reads: CASSPRGSGGALNQETQYF. The CDR3 coding sequence is TGCGCCAGCAGCCCTCGCGGAAGCGGGGGGGCCTTGAACCAAGAGACCCAGTACTTC.

This clone was observed a handful of times. This rearrangement joins TRBV2 to TRBJ2-7, with 9 nucleotides matching TRBD2. The V segment lost 0 bases and the J segment 5 bases; nucleotides outside the gene matches: 2. The CDR3 is 14 amino acids. Germline V lookup: CDR1 SNHLY, CDR2 FYNNEI. CDR3 region: CASSEASGRNEQYF. The CDR3 DNA reads TGTGCCAGCAGTGAAGCTAGCGGGAGAAACGAGCAGTACTTC. Full variable domain (outside the CDR3, taken from reference TRBV2 and TRBJ2-7): EPEVTQTPSHQVTQMGQEVILRCVPISNHLYFYWYRQILGQKVEFLVSFYNNEISEKSEIFDDQFSVERPDGSNFTLKIRSTKLEDSAMYFCASSEASGRNEQYFGPGTRLTVT.

The chain links TRBV7-6 to TRBJ2-1; tentative D call: TRBD2 (5 bases). Germline lookup yields CDR1 SGHVS and CDR2 FNYEAQ. Trimming pared 1 base from V and 11 bases from J, leaving 18 bases between. This CDR3 has 15 amino acids. The DNA of the CDR3 is TGTGCCAGCAGCTTAGTACTCCCGGGCCCTAGCCAGCAGTTCTTC. It specifies CASSLVLPGPSQQFF.

V gene TRBV2 combines with J gene TRBJ2-1; TRBD2 is a possible D gene (6 bases). The CDR3 runs 14 residues. CDR1 and CDR2 (germline): SNHLY, FYNNEI. Trimming shortened V by 0 bases and J by 6 bases, and 9 bases separated the two germline ends. The CDR3, as DNA: TGTGCCAGCAGTGAAGCGGTGGGAGGCAATGAGCAGTTCTTC. Amino acid sequence: CASSEAVGGNEQFF.

The chain uses TRBV7-9 and TRBJ2-5; tentatively, D is TRBD2 (6 bases). The CDR3 consists of 14 residues. Trimming took 3 bases from V and 5 from J, leaving 13 bases between them. The germline V gene encodes CDR1 SEHNR and CDR2 FQNEAQ (reference sequence). This chain's CDR3 is CASSFQGAGETQYF. The CDR3, as DNA: TGTGCCAGCAGCTTTCAGGGCGCGGGGGAGACCCAGTACTTC. The variable domain in full, with the rest retrieved from reference TRBV7-9 and TRBJ2-5, is DTGVSQNPRHKITKRGQNVTFRCDPISEHNRLYWYRQTLGQGPEFLTYFQNEAQLEKSRLLSDRFSAERPKGSFSTLEIQRTEQGDSAMYLCASSFQGAGETQYFGPGTRLLVL.

J is TRBJ2-1 and V is TRBV27; no firm D call. Germline assignment: CDR1 MNHEY and CDR2 SMNVEV (reference sequence). Trimming cost V 1 base and J 4 bases, with 5 bases left between them. This CDR3 has 13 amino acids. Here the CDR3 DNA reads TGTGCCAGCAGTTTATTCCCGTACAATGAGCAGTTCTTC. Its protein is CASSLFPYNEQFF.

The rearrangement joins TRBV2 to TRBJ1-2; 9 bases line up with TRBD1. The CDR3 is 15 residues long. V was clipped by 6 bases and J by 4 bases; unmatched bases: 9. CDR1 and CDR2 from the germline V gene are SNHLY and FYNNEI. CDR3 loop: CASRMDRGASYGYTF. DNA of the CDR3: TGTGCCAGCAGGATGGACAGGGGCGCTAGCTATGGCTACACCTTC.

This clone has a handful of counts. This rearrangement joins TRBV4-1 to TRBJ2-5, with TRBD2 as a possible D gene (6 bases). Germline values: CDR1 MGHRA, CDR2 YSYEKL. Trimming pared 0 bases from V and 4 bases from J, leaving 12 bases between. The CDR3 consists of 15 residues. CDR3 nucleotides: TGCGCCAGCAGCCAAGACCCCCAGGAGGGAGAGACCCAGTACTTC. This sequence encodes CASSQDPQEGETQYF.